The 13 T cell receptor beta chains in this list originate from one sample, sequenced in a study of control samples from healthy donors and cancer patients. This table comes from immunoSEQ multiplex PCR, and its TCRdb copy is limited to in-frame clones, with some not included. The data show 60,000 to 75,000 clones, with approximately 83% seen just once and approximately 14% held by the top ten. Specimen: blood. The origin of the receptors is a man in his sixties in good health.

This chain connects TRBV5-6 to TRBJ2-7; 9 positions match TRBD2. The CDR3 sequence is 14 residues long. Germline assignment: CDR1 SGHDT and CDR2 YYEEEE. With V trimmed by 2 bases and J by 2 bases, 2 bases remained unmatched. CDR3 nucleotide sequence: TGTGCCAGCAGCTTCCTAGCGGGGACCTACGAGCAGTACTTC. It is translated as CASSFLAGTYEQYF.

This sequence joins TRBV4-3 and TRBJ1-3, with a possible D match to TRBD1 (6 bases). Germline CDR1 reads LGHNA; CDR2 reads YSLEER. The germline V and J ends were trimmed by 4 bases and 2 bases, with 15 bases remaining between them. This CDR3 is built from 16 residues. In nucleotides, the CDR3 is TGCGCCAGCAGCCCGGAGGGCAGGGGAGCTGGAAACACCATATATTTT. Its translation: CASSPEGRGAGNTIYF.

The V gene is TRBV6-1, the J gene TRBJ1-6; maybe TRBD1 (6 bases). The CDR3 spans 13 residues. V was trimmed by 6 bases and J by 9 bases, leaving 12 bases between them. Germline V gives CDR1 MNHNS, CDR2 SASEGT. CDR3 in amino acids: CASSTTGISPLHF. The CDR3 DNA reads TGTGCCAGCAGCACAACAGGGATTTCACCCCTCCACTTT.

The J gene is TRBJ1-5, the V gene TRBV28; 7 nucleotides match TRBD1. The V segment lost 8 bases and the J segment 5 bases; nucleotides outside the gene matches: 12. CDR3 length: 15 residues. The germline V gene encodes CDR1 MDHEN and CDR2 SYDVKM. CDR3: CASRIDDRVHQPQHF. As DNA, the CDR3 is TGTGCCAGCCGGATCGACGACAGGGTCCATCAGCCCCAGCATTTT.

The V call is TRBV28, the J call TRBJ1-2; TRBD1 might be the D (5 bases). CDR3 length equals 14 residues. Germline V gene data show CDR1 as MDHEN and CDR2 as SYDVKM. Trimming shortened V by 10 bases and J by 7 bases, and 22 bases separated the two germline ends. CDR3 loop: CAIPGVKGVGGYTF. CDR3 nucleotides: TGTGCCATCCCTGGAGTGAAAGGGGTGGGTGGCTACACCTTC.

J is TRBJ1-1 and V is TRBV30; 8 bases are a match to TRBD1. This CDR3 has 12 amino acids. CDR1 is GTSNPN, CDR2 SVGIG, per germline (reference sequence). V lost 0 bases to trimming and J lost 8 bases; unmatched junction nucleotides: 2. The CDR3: CAWSVRDREAFF. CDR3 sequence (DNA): TGTGCCTGGAGTGTACGGGACAGGGAAGCTTTCTTT.

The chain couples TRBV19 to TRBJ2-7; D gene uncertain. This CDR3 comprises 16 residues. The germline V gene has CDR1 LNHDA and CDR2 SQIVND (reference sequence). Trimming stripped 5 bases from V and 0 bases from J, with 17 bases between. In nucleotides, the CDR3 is TGTGCCAGTAGTTGGGAAAACAGAGTCGACTCCTACGAGCAGTACTTC. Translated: CASSWENRVDSYEQYF.

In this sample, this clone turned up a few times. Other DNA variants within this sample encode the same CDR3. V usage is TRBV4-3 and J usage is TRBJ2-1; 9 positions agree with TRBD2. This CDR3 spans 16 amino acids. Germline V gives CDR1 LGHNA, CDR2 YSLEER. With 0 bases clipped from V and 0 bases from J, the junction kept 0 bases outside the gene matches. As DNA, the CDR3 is TGCGCCAGCAGCCAAGATAGCGGGAGCTCCTACAATGAGCAGTTCTTC. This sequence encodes CASSQDSGSSYNEQFF.

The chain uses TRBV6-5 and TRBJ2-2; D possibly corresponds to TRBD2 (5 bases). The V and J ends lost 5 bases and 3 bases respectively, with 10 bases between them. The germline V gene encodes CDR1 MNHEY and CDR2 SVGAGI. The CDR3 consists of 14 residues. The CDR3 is CASSPLGDTGELFF. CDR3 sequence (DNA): TGTGCCAGCAGTCCTCTCGGGGACACCGGGGAGCTGTTTTTT.

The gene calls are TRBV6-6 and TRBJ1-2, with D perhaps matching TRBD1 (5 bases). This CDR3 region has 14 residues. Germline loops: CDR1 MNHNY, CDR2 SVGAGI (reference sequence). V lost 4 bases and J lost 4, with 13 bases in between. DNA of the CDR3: TGTGCCAGCAGTTTCGTACAGGAAACCTATGGCTACACCTTC. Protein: CASSFVQETYGYTF.

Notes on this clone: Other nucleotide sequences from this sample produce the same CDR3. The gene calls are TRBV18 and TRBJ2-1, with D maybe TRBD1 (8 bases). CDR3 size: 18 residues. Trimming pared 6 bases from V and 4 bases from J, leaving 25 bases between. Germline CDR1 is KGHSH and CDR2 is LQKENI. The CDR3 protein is CASSPAGGSSGQYNEQFF. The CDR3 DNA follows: TGTGCCAGCTCCCCTGCAGGGGGCTCTAGCGGCCAGTACAATGAGCAGTTCTTC. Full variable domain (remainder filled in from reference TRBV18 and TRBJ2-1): NAGVMQNPRHLVRRRGQEARLRCSPMKGHSHVYWYRQLPEEGLKFMVYLQKENIIDESGMPKERFSAEFPKEGPSILRIQQVVRGDSAAYFCASSPAGGSSGQYNEQFFGPGTRLTVL.

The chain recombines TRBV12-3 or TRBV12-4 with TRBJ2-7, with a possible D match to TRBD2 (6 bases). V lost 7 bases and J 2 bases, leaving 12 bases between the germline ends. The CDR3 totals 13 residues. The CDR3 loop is CASTGEFPYEQYF. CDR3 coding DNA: TGTGCCAGCACGGGGGAATTCCCCTACGAGCAGTACTTC.

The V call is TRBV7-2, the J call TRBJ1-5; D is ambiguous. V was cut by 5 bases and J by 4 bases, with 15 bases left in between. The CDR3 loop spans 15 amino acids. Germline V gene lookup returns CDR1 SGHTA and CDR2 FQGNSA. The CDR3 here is CASSPLVGSNQPQHF. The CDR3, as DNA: TGTGCCAGCAGCCCGCTGGTGGGATCGAATCAGCCCCAGCATTTT.